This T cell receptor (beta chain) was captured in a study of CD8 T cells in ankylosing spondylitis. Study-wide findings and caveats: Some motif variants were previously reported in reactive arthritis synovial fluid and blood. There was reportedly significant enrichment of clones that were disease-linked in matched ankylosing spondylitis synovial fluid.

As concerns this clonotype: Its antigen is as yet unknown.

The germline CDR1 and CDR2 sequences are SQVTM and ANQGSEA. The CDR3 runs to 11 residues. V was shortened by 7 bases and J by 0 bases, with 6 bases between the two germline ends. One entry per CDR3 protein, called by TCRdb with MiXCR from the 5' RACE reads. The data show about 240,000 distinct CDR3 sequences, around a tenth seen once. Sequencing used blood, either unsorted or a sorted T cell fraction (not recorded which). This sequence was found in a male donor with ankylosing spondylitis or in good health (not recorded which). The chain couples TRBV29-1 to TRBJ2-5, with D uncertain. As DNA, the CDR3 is TGCAGCGCTGAGTACCAAGAGACCCAGTACTTC. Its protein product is CSAEYQETQYF.